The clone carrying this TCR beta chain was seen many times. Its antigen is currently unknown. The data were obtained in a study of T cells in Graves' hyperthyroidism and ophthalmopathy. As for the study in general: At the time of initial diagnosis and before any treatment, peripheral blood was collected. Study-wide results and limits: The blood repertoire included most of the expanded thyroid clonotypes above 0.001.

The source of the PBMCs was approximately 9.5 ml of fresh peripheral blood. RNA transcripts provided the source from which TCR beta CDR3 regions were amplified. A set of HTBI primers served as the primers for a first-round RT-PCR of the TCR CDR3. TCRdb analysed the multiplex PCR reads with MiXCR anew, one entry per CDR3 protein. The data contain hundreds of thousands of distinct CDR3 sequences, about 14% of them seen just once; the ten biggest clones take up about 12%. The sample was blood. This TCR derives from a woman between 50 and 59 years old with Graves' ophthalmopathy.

CDR3 residues: CASLEQGAMRETQYF. In DNA form, the CDR3 reads TGTGCCAGCCTAGAACAGGGGGCGATGCGAGAGACCCAGTACTTC. This rearrangement joins TRBV2 to TRBJ2-5; the match to TRBD1 covers 9 bases. This CDR3 region has 15 residues. The germline V gene encodes CDR1 SNHLY and CDR2 FYNNEI. The trim removed 8 bases at V and 4 bases at J, leaving 11 bases unmatched.